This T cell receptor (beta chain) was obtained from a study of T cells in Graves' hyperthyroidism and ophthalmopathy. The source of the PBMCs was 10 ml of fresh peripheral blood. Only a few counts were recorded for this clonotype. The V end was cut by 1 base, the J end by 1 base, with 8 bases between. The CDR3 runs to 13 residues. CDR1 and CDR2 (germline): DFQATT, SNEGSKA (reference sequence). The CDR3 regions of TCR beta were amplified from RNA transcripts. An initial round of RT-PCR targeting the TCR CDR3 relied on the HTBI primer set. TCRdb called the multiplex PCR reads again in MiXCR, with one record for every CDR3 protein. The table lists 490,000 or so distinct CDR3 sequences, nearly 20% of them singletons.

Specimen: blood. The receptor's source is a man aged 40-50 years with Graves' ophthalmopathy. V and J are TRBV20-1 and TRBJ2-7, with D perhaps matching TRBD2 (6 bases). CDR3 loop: CSARGDWSYEQYF. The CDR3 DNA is TGCAGTGCTAGAGGGGACTGGTCCTACGAGCAGTACTTC.